This T cell receptor beta chain was sequenced in a study of OX40 agonist ivuxolimab in advanced cancers. The study in broad terms: Ivuxolimab was a fully human IgG2 agonistic monoclonal antibody targeting the costimulatory receptor OX40 (CD134). Intravenous ivuxolimab was administered to patients every 2 weeks at six dose levels: 0.01, 0.1, 0.3, 1.5, 3 and 10 mg/kg. Partial responses were achieved by three dose-escalation patients, of whom one had hepatocellular carcinoma and two had cutaneous melanoma. Of the roughly 54 dose-escalation patients, hepatocellular carcinoma was present in 19, melanoma in approximately 15, renal cell carcinoma in 9 and head and neck cancer in 9. The paper describes the monotherapy dose-escalation part (N of about 57 patients) of the phase I trial of ivuxolimab. Prior anti-PD-1, anti-PD-L1 or anti-CTLA-4 therapy was permitted, and 40% of dose-escalation patients had received checkpoint inhibitors. Peripheral TCRbeta sequencing was intended to test whether TCR sequence diversity was altered and clonal T-cell expansion was caused by ivuxolimab. A male proportion of 82.7% and a mean age of 60 years, ranging from about 23 to 90, were recorded for the dose-escalation cohort.

Worth noting for this clone: The antigen this receptor binds is unknown. The record has no base qualities; no much larger clone is one base away.

CDR1 and CDR2 are read off the germline V gene as SGHTA and FQGTGA. Trimming removed 5 bases from V and 5 bases from J, leaving 14 bases between the germline ends. Inclusive of the bounding cysteine and phenylalanine, the CDR3 is 14 residues long. Here the CDR3 DNA is all that survives: 42 bases in frame from base 1. Genomic DNA was isolated from the sorted cells so that the TCRbeta CDR3 region could be sequenced. The immunoSEQ Assay was used for sequencing of TCRbeta CDR3 regions. In its TCRdb copy, this immuneACCESS table keeps in-frame sequences only and misses some clones. Where compared with another copy, unresolved V genes explain less than half of these, and the others have no known cause. For this sample there are tens of thousands of clones; around 80% appear just once. Of the sample, roughly a quarter falls within the top ten clones. Patients with a history of autoimmune disease or receiving systemic immunosuppression were excluded from the trial. Peripheral blood for TCR sequencing was drawn from every dose cohort at baseline, at cycle 4 day 1 and at cycle 7 day 1. Samples came from an open-label, multicenter, first-in-human phase I dose-escalation trial of ivuxolimab. Adults with locally advanced or metastatic head and neck squamous cell, hepatocellular, melanoma or renal cell carcinoma were enrolled in the trial. CD4+ and CD8+ T cells were sorted separately from peripheral blood before TCR sequencing.

What the authors observed across the whole study: Partial responders in the 0.1-3.0 mg/kg groups had among the lowest normalized peripheral clonal expansion, especially among CD8+ T cells. At doses of 0.1 to 3.0 mg/kg, clonal expansion of both CD4+ and CD8+ blood T cells was observed from baseline to week 6. Low levels of normalized T-cell clonal expansion were also seen in some nonresponding patients. The antigen specificity of the peripheral T cells that underwent clonal expansion was not determined. After ivuxolimab, CD8+ T cells had more expanded clones than CD4+ T cells on average.

In this chain, TRBV7-3 is recombined with TRBJ2-3; the D gene cannot be resolved reliably. The sample here was CD4+ or CD8+ T cells sorted from blood, taken in a trial of the OX40 agonist ivuxolimab. This TCR derives from an adult with an advanced solid tumor such as melanoma, head and neck, liver or kidney cancer. The nucleotide sequence reads TGTGCCAGCAGCCCAATAGGCTTTGGAGATACGCAGTATTTT. Its coded protein is CASSPIGFGDTQYF.